The clone carrying this T cell receptor beta chain was detected only a few times. Its antigen is undetermined. The sample comes from a study of blood T cells in healthy people across ages. A second PCR of 7 to 11 cycles used a sample-barcoded 5' primer and a J-beta primer mix. TCRdb re-called the 5' RACE reads with MiXCR, one entry per CDR3 protein. The sample yields 1,800,000 or so distinct CDR3 sequences, 39% seen once. The study, taken as a whole, reports: Long-lived donors carried more naive CD4+ cells and greater diversity than aged donors.

This CDR3 is 14 amino acids long. V lost 5 bases to trimming and J lost 4 bases, with 14 bases between them. CDR1 is MGHDK, CDR2 SYGVNS, per germline. This receptor was obtained from a human donor in good health. The V call is TRBV25-1, the J call TRBJ2-5; D may be TRBD1 or TRBD2 (5 bases each). Sample: blood. The CDR3 region is CASSRGAGLETQYF. CDR3 in DNA: TGTGCCAGCAGTCGAGGGGCAGGGCTAGAGACCCAGTACTTC.